Shown below are 28 T cell receptor beta chains from a single sample sequenced in a study of blood T cell dynamics during melanoma immunotherapy (TCRdb year 2020). The library was produced with the immunoSEQ multiplex PCR assay. This immuneACCESS table, as held by TCRdb, lists in-frame sequences with V and J called but not all clones. Of the missing ones, under half trace to an unresolved V gene in checked studies; the others have no known cause. This sample has 3,500 to 4,000 clones in its table, and approximately 97% of those were observed once. The top ten clonotypes cover 1.5% to 2% of the sample. The time point label corresponds to: pre-treatment baseline. The input for sequencing was effector memory CD8+ T cells from blood, taken from a patient treated with checkpoint blockade. All receptors come from a human donor with melanoma.

The V and J genes are TRBV10-1 and TRBJ2-5; D remains ambiguous. Deletions cut 10 bases from V and 3 bases from J, with 15 bases between. This CDR3 spans 13 amino acids. Germline lookup yields CDR1 WNHNN and CDR2 SYGVQD (reference sequence). The CDR3 spells CANKDLTEETQYF. CDR3 nucleotides: TGCGCCAACAAGGACCTGACGGAAGAGACCCAGTACTTC.

The chain couples TRBV28 to TRBJ1-5; 9 nucleotides align to TRBD1. Trimming cost V 8 bases and J 3 bases; bases outside gene matches: 2. The CDR3 has 13 amino acids. CDR1 MDHEN and CDR2 SYDVKM come from the germline V gene. The CDR3 sequence: CASRDRDNQPQHF. CDR3 nucleotides: TGTGCCAGCCGGGACAGGGACAATCAGCCCCAGCATTTT.

The V gene is TRBV28, the J gene TRBJ1-4, with 8 bases matching TRBD1. The CDR3 has 14 residues. The V gene's germline CDR1 is MDHEN and CDR2 SYDVKM. The V segment lost 7 bases and the J segment 9 bases; nucleotides outside the gene matches: 10. The CDR3 region has the DNA TGTGCCAGCACCCCCGCCCAGGGGGCGAAAAAACTGTTTTTT. This sequence encodes CASTPAQGAKKLFF.

V usage is TRBV23-1 and J usage is TRBJ2-3; maybe TRBD2 (6 bases). TRBV23-1 is an ORF, and what it does is uncertain. Between the trimmed V and J ends, which lost 4 bases and 2 bases, there was a span of 10 bases. The CDR3 totals 14 residues. The CDR3 nucleotides are TGCGCCAGCAGTCCCGGACTAAACACAGATACGCAGTATTTT. Encoded protein: CASSPGLNTDTQYF.

This clone was counted once. J is TRBJ2-3 and V is TRBV19, with 10 bases lining up with TRBD1. This CDR3 is 16 amino acids long. The J segment lost 2 bases and the V segment lost 5 bases, leaving 7 bases of the junction unmatched. The germline V gene has CDR1 LNHDA and CDR2 SQIVND (reference sequence). The CDR3 region is CASSPRTGGSTDTQYF. The CDR3 bases are TGTGCCAGTAGTCCAAGGACAGGGGGTTCCACAGATACGCAGTATTTT.

The genes are TRBV2 and TRBJ2-5; weak D call: TRBD2 (5 bases). This CDR3 has 13 residues. V was trimmed by 4 bases and J by 3 bases, leaving 9 bases between them. Per germline, CDR1 SNHLY and CDR2 FYNNEI. CDR3 coding DNA: TGTGCCAGCAGTGTTCCGGGGAAAGAGACCCAGTACTTC. The encoded protein is CASSVPGKETQYF.

The chain carries TRBV19 and TRBJ1-5; D remains ambiguous. Germline values: CDR1 LNHDA, CDR2 SQIVND (reference sequence). The CDR3 has 14 residues. V lost 5 bases and J 4 bases, leaving 12 bases between the germline ends. The CDR3 spells CASSYKEWNQPQHF. The CDR3, as DNA: TGTGCCAGTAGTTATAAGGAATGGAATCAGCCCCAGCATTTT.

The rearrangement links TRBV5-1 to TRBJ2-7; weak D call: TRBD2 (5 bases). Germline CDR1 is SGHRS and CDR2 is YFSETQ. Trimming took off 5 bases at V and 2 bases at J, with 14 bases between the two ends. The CDR3 consists of 14 residues. CDR3 sequence reads: CASSLRAGAYEQYF. Here the CDR3 DNA reads TGCGCCAGCAGTCTCCGGGCCGGGGCCTACGAGCAGTACTTC.

The chain is built from TRBV28 and TRBJ1-3; 8 bases agree with TRBD1. Germline V gene lookup returns CDR1 MDHEN and CDR2 SYDVKM. This CDR3 has 17 residues. Unmatched junction bases numbered 7, after V lost 1 base and J lost 2 bases. In DNA form, the CDR3 reads TGTGCCAGCAGTTTATACCGGACAGGGTTCCCTGGAAACACCATATATTTT. As protein: CASSLYRTGFPGNTIYF. The whole variable domain, remainder taken from reference TRBV28 and TRBJ1-3, is DVKVTQSSRYLVKRTGEKVFLECVQDMDHENMFWYRQDPGLGLRLIYFSYDVKMKEKGDIPEGYSVSREKKERFSLILESASTNQTSMYLCASSLYRTGFPGNTIYFGEGSWLTVV.

V is TRBV6-5 and J is TRBJ1-4, with D tentatively TRBD1 (5 bases). V was clipped by 5 bases and J by 8 bases, with 18 bases between them. Per the germline V gene, CDR1 is MNHEY and CDR2 is SVGAGI. The CDR3 is 15 amino acids. CDR3 in amino acids: CASSPHAGPSEKLFF. The CDR3 DNA sequence: TGTGCCAGCAGTCCCCACGCGGGGCCTTCGGAAAAACTGTTTTTT.

J is TRBJ1-1 and V is TRBV28, with TRBD1 matching over 7 bases. The CDR3 consists of 13 residues. J gave up 9 bases and V 3 bases, and 7 bases lay outside the gene matches. CDR1 MDHEN and CDR2 SYDVKM come from the germline V gene. The CDR3 reads CASSLFIGGQAFF. The CDR3 region has the DNA TGTGCCAGCAGTTTGTTTATAGGGGGCCAAGCTTTCTTT. Using reference TRBV28 and TRBJ1-1 for the parts outside the CDR3, the full variable domain is DVKVTQSSRYLVKRTGEKVFLECVQDMDHENMFWYRQDPGLGLRLIYFSYDVKMKEKGDIPEGYSVSREKKERFSLILESASTNQTSMYLCASSLFIGGQAFFGQGTRLTVV.

J is TRBJ1-3 and V is TRBV19; D gene uncertain. There are 15 residues in the CDR3. CDR1 is LNHDA and CDR2 is SQIVND in the germline V gene (reference sequence). The ends were cut back, 3 bases at V and 0 bases at J, with 9 bases in the middle. The CDR3 here is CASSIDPNSGNTIYF. As DNA, the CDR3 is TGTGCCAGTAGTATTGACCCGAACTCTGGAAACACCATATATTTT.

This clone was found a few times. The chain is built from TRBV19 and TRBJ1-5; TRBD1 is a possible D gene (6 bases). The CDR3 runs 15 residues. V gave up 4 bases and J gave up 2 bases, with 12 bases separating them. The germline V gene encodes CDR1 LNHDA and CDR2 SQIVND (reference sequence). CDR3 residues: CASSSLDSRNQPQHF. In DNA form, the CDR3 reads TGTGCCAGTAGTAGTTTGGACAGCCGCAATCAGCCCCAGCATTTT. The variable domain in full, with the rest retrieved from reference TRBV19 and TRBJ1-5, is DGGITQSPKYLFRKEGQNVTLSCEQNLNHDAMYWYRQDPGQGLRLIYYSQIVNDFQKGDIAEGYSVSREKKESFPLTVTSAQKNPTAFYLCASSSLDSRNQPQHFGDGTRLSIL.

The genes are TRBV18 and TRBJ2-3; D is unresolved. The germline V gene has CDR1 KGHSH and CDR2 LQKENI. The ends were cut back, 4 bases at V and 0 bases at J, with 11 bases in the middle. The CDR3 totals 15 residues. CDR3 nucleotide sequence: TGTGCCAGCTCACTAAGCGACACTAGCACAGATACGCAGTATTTT. Amino acid sequence: CASSLSDTSTDTQYF. Full variable domain (remainder filled in from reference TRBV18 and TRBJ2-3): NAGVMQNPRHLVRRRGQEARLRCSPMKGHSHVYWYRQLPEEGLKFMVYLQKENIIDESGMPKERFSAEFPKEGPSILRIQQVVRGDSAAYFCASSLSDTSTDTQYFGPGTRLTVL.

J is TRBJ2-5 and V is TRBV7-2, with D unresolved. The CDR3 has 15 amino acids. Germline V gene data show CDR1 as SGHTA and CDR2 as FQGNSA. V was shortened by 5 bases and J by 3 bases, with 16 bases between the two germline ends. As DNA, the CDR3 is TGTGCCAGCAGCCCTCCCGTTGGGGTGGAAGAGACCCAGTACTTC. It yields the protein CASSPPVGVEETQYF.

This chain uses TRBV5-1 with TRBJ1-1; D possibly corresponds to TRBD1 (5 bases). V was pared by 4 bases and J by 4 bases, with 14 bases between. Germline V gene lookup returns CDR1 SGHRS and CDR2 YFSETQ. The length of the CDR3 is 14 residues. The CDR3 loop is CASSGTAGPTEAFF. The CDR3 nucleotides are TGCGCCAGCAGCGGGACCGCGGGCCCCACTGAAGCTTTCTTT.

The gene calls are TRBV2 and TRBJ2-1, with 10 nucleotides matching TRBD2. Unmatched junction bases numbered 8, after V lost 6 bases and J lost 9 bases. The CDR3 has 14 amino acids. The germline CDR1 and CDR2 sequences are SNHLY and FYNNEI. This CDR3 reads CASSERTSGFEQFF. The CDR3 DNA is TGTGCCAGCAGCGAGAGGACTAGCGGATTTGAGCAGTTCTTC.

The V gene is TRBV7-9, the J gene TRBJ2-2; D not resolved. The CDR3 consists of 15 residues. The germline CDR1 and CDR2 sequences are SEHNR and FQNEAQ (reference sequence). Trimming took 5 bases from V and 6 from J, leaving 16 bases between them. The CDR3 spells CASSPQVSRAGELFF. The CDR3 DNA sequence: TGTGCCAGCAGCCCCCAGGTCAGTAGGGCCGGGGAGCTGTTTTTT.

This clone appeared a single time. The chain is built from TRBV18 and TRBJ2-5; TRBD1 might be the D (6 bases). CDR3 length: 14 residues. Trimming removed 3 bases from V and 1 base from J, with 9 bases in between. Germline V gene data show CDR1 as KGHSH and CDR2 as LQKENI. The CDR3 protein is CASSPRDTQETQYF. The CDR3 DNA reads TGTGCCAGCTCACCCCGGGACACCCAAGAGACCCAGTACTTC.

This clone was seen a few times. V gene TRBV4-1 combines with J gene TRBJ1-1, with TRBD1 as a possible D gene (6 bases). Trimming shortened V by 0 bases and J by 11 bases, and 16 bases separated the two germline ends. The germline CDR1 and CDR2 sequences are MGHRA and YSYEKL. The CDR3 is made up of 14 amino acids. CDR3 residues: CASSQDGQGQKAFF. The CDR3 coding sequence is TGCGCCAGCAGCCAAGATGGGCAGGGGCAGAAGGCTTTCTTT.

This chain connects TRBV7-3 to TRBJ2-1; 8 bases fit TRBD2. Germline V lookup: CDR1 SGHTA, CDR2 FQGTGA. The CDR3 covers 16 residues. J gave up 1 base and V 7 bases, and 9 bases lay outside the gene matches. For the CDR3, the DNA is TGTGCCAGCAATAACCAGCGGGAGTGGTCCTACAATGAGCAGTTCTTC. It codes for CASNNQREWSYNEQFF. Full variable domain (outside the CDR3, taken from reference TRBV7-3 and TRBJ2-1): GAGVSQTPSNKVTEKGKYVELRCDPISGHTALYWYRQSLGQGPEFLIYFQGTGAADDSGLPNDRFFAVRPEGSVSTLKIQRTERGDSAVYLCASNNQREWSYNEQFFGPGTRLTVL.

The rearrangement links TRBV4-1 to TRBJ1-6; D possibly corresponds to TRBD1 (6 bases). Trimming left V 6 bases short and J 0 bases short, with 12 bases between. The germline CDR1 and CDR2 sequences are MGHRA and YSYEKL. The CDR3 has 16 amino acids. CDR3 DNA sequence: TGCGCCAGCAGTCCAGGGGCTAGCTCCTATAATTCACCCCTCCACTTT. Amino acid sequence: CASSPGASSYNSPLHF.

This clone was observed a single time. CDR3 sequence reads: CASSPWTGGNTEAFF. The CDR3 region has the DNA TGTGCCAGCAGCCCTTGGACAGGAGGGAACACTGAAGCTTTCTTT. J is TRBJ1-1 and V is TRBV5-6, with 7 bases that match TRBD1. V lost 4 bases and J lost 1; bases outside the gene matches: 7. Germline assignment: CDR1 SGHDT and CDR2 YYEEEE. This CDR3 region has 15 residues.

The gene calls are TRBV28 and TRBJ2-1, with TRBD2 as a possible D gene (7 bases). Per the germline V gene, CDR1 is MDHEN and CDR2 is SYDVKM. The V end was cut by 4 bases, the J end by 2 bases, with 12 bases between. The CDR3 loop spans 15 amino acids. CDR3 sequence (DNA): TGTGCCAGCAGTTGGGGGGGGGCCACCTACAATGAGCAGTTCTTC. Encoded protein: CASSWGGATYNEQFF.

The rearrangement links TRBV10-3 to TRBJ2-3, with D unclear. The CDR3 has 14 residues. Germline V gene lookup returns CDR1 ENHRY and CDR2 SYGVKD. Deletions cut 0 bases from V and 6 bases from J, with 10 bases between. CDR3 sequence (DNA): TGTGCCATCAGTGAGTCCCTAGTGTTGGATACGCAGTATTTT. Its translation is CAISESLVLDTQYF.

The chain joins TRBV10-2 to TRBJ2-1, with TRBD1 matching 7 bases. The germline gives CDR1 WSHSY, CDR2 SAAADI. The CDR3 runs to 15 residues. V lost 2 bases and J lost 4; bases outside the gene matches: 5. The DNA of the CDR3 is TGCGCCAGCAGTGAGGGACGGGACAGATACAATGAGCAGTTCTTC. It translates to CASSEGRDRYNEQFF.

On this clone itself: The junction departs from the called germline gene at one end, perhaps through a read error. The rearrangement joins TRBV7-7 to TRBJ2-2; 10 bases are a match to TRBD1. The CDR3 totals 17 residues. Germline V gives CDR1 SSHAT, CDR2 FNYEAQ (reference sequence). DNA for the CDR3: TGTGCTAGCAGCTCCCGCTCTGACAGGGGGCCGGTCGGGGAGCTGTTTTTT. This gives the protein CASSSRSDRGPVGELFF.

By share, this clone ranks as large (0.1 to 1%). V gene TRBV27 combines with J gene TRBJ1-1; maybe TRBD1 (5 bases). The CDR3 is 13 residues long. Germline V lookup: CDR1 MNHEY, CDR2 SMNVEV (reference sequence). Trimming took off 3 bases at V and 1 base at J, with 6 bases between the two ends. The DNA of the CDR3 is TGTGCCAGCAGTTTGACAGAGAACACTGAAGCTTTCTTT. Its translation: CASSLTENTEAFF.